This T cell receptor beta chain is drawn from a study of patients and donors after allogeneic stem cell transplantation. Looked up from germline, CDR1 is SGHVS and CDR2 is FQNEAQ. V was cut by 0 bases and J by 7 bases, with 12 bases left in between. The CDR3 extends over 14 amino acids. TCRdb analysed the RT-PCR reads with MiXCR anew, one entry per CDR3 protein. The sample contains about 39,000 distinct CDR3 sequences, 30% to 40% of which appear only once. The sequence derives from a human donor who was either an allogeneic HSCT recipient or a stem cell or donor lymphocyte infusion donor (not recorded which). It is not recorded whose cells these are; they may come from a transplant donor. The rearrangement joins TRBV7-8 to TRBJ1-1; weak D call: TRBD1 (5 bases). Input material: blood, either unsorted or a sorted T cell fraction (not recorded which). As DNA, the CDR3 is TGTGCCAGCAGCTTAGCGGGGGGTCCTAATGAAGCTTTCTTT. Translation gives CASSLAGGPNEAFF. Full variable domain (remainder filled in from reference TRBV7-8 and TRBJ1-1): GAGVSQSPRYKVAKRGQDVALRCDPISGHVSLFWYQQALGQGPEFLTYFQNEAQLDKSGLPSDRFFAERPEGSVSTLKIQRTQQEDSAVYLCASSLAGGPNEAFFGQGTRLTVV.